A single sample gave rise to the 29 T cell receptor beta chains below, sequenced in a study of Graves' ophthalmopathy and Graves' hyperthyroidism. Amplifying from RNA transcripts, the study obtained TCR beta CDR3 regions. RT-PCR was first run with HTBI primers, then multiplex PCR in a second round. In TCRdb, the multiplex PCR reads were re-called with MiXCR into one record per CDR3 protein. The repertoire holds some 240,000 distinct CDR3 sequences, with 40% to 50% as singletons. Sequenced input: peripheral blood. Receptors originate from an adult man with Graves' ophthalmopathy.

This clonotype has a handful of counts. CDR3 region: CSVAGNTEAFF. The CDR3 bases are TGCAGTGTCGCGGGGAACACTGAAGCTTTCTTT. The rearrangement uses TRBV20-1 and TRBJ1-1, with unresolved D. The CDR3 runs 11 residues. V lost 7 bases to trimming and J lost 1 base, with 7 bases between them. CDR1 and CDR2 from the germline V gene are DFQATT and SNEGSKA (reference sequence).

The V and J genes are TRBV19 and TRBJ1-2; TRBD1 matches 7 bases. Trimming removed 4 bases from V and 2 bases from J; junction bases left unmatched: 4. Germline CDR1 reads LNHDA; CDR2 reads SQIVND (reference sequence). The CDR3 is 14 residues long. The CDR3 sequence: CASSTPTGNYGYTF. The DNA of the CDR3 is TGTGCCAGTAGTACCCCGACAGGGAACTATGGCTACACCTTC.

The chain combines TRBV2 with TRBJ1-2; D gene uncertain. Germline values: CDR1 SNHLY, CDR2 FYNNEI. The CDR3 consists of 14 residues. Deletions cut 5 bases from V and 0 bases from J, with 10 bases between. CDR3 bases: TGTGCCAGCAGTCGGATTTCTTCTAACTATGGCTACACCTTC. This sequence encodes CASSRISSNYGYTF.

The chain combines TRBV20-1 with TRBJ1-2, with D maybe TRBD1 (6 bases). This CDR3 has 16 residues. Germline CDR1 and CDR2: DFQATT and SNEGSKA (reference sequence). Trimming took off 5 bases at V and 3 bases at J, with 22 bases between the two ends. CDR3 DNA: TGCAGTGCTCCGGCCAGGGGCTCTTCCTCCTACTATGGCTACACCTTC. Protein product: CSAPARGSSSYYGYTF.

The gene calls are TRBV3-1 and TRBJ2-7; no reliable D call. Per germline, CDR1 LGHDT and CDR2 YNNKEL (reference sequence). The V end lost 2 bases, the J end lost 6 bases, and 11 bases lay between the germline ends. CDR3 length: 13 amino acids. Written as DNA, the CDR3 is TGTGCCAGCAGCCAAACTCCCCAGGCCGAGCAGTACTTC. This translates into CASSQTPQAEQYF.

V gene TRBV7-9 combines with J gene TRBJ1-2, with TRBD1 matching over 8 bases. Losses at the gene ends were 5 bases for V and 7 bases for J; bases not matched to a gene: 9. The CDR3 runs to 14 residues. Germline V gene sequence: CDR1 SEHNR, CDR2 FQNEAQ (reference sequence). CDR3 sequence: CASSPDREGSGYTF. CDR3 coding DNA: TGTGCCAGCAGCCCGGACAGGGAAGGGAGTGGCTACACCTTC.

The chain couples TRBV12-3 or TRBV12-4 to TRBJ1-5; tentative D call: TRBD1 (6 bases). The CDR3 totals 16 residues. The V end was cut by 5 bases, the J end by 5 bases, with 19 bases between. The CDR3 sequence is CASSRGGQGIDQPQHF. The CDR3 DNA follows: TGTGCCAGCAGTAGGGGGGGGCAGGGGATAGATCAGCCCCAGCATTTT.

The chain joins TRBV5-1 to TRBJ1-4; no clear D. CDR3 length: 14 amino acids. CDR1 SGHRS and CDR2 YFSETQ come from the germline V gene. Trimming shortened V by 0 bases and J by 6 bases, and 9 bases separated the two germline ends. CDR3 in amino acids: CASSLDRVYEKLFF. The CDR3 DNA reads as TGCGCCAGCAGCTTGGATAGGGTTTATGAAAAACTGTTTTTT.

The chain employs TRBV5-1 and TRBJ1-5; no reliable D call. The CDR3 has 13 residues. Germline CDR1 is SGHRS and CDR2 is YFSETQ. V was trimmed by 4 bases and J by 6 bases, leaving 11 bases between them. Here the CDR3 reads CASSPEVSQPQHF. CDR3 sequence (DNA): TGCGCCAGCAGCCCGGAGGTTTCTCAGCCCCAGCATTTT.

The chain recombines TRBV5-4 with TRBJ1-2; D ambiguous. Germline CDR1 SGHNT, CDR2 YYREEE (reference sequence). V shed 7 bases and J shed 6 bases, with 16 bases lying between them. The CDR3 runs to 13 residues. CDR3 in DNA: TGTGCCAGCGCCCCTCTATCAGGAGATGGCTACACCTTC. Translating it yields CASAPLSGDGYTF.

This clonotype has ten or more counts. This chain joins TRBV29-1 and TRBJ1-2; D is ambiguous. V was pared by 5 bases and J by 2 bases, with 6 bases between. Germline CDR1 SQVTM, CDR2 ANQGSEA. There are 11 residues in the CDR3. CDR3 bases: TGCAGCGTTCCGTTAAACTATGGCTACACCTTC. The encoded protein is CSVPLNYGYTF.

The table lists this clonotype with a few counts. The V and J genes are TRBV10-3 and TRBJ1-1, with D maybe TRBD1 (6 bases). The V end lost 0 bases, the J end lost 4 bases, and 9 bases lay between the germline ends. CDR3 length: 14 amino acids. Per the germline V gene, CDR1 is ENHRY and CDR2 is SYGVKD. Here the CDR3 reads CAISESGDITEAFF. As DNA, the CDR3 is TGTGCCATCAGTGAGTCTGGGGACATCACTGAAGCTTTCTTT.

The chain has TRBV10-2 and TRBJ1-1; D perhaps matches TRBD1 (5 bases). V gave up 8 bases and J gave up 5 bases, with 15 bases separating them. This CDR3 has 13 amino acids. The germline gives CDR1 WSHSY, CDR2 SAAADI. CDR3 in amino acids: CASQLPRGTEAFF. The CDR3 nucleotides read TGCGCCAGCCAACTACCCCGGGGGACTGAAGCTTTCTTT.

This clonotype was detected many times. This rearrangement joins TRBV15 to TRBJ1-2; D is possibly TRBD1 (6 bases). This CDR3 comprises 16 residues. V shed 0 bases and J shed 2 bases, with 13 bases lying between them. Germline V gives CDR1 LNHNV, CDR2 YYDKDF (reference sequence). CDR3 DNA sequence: TGTGCCACCAGCAGAGATTGGGGGGCAAGGAACTATGGCTACACCTTC. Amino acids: CATSRDWGARNYGYTF. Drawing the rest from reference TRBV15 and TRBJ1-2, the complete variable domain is DAMVIQNPRYQVTQFGKPVTLSCSQTLNHNVMYWYQQKSSQAPKLLFHYYDKDFNNEADTPDNFQSRRPNTSFCFLDIRSPGLGDTAMYLCATSRDWGARNYGYTFGSGTRLTVV.

The CDR3 is CASSFGSSYEQYF. CDR3 coding DNA: TGTGCCAGCAGTTTCGGGTCTTCCTACGAGCAGTACTTC. This rearrangement joins TRBV12-3 or TRBV12-4 to TRBJ2-7; D remains unclear. This CDR3 has 13 amino acids. V was cut by 3 bases and J by 1 base, with 7 bases left in between.

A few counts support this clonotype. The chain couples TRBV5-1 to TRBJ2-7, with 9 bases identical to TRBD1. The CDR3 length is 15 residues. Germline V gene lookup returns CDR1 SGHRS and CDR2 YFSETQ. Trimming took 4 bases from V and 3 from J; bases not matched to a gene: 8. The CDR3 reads CASSGTGTGFYEQYF. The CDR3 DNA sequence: TGCGCCAGCAGCGGGACCGGGACAGGGTTCTACGAGCAGTACTTC.

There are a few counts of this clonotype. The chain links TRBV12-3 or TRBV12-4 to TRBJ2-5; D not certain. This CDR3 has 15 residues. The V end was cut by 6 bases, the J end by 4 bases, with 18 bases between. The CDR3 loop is CASSPTLGQPETQYF. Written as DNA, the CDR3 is TGTGCCAGCAGCCCGACGCTCGGCCAGCCAGAGACCCAGTACTTC.

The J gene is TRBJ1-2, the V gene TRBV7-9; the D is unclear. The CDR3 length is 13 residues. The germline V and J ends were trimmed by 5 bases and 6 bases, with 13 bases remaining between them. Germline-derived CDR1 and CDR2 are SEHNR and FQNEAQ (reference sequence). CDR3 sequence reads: CASSRGFLDGYTF. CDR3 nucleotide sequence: TGTGCCAGCAGCCGGGGATTTCTAGATGGCTACACCTTC.

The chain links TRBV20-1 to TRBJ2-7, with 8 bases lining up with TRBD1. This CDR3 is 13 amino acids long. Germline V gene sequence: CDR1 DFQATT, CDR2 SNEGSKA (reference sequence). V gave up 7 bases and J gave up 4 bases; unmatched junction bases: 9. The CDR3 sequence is CSVPDRVGYEQYF. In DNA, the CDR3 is TGCAGTGTCCCGGACAGGGTAGGTTACGAGCAGTACTTC.

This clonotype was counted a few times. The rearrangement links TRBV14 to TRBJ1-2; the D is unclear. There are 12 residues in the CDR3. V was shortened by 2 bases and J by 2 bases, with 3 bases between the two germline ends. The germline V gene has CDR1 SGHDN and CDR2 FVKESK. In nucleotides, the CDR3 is TGTGCCAGCAGCCAATCCAACTATGGCTACACCTTC. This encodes CASSQSNYGYTF.

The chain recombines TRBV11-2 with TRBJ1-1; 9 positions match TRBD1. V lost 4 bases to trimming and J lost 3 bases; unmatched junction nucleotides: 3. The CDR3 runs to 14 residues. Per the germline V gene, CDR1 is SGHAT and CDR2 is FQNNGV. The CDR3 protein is CASSWTGEDTEAFF. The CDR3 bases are TGTGCCAGCAGCTGGACAGGGGAGGACACTGAAGCTTTCTTT. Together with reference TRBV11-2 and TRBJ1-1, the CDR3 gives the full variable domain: EAGVAQSPRYKIIEKRQSVAFWCNPISGHATLYWYQQILGQGPKLLIQFQNNGVVDDSQLPKDRFSAERLKGVDSTLKIQPAKLEDSAVYLCASSWTGEDTEAFFGQGTRLTVV.

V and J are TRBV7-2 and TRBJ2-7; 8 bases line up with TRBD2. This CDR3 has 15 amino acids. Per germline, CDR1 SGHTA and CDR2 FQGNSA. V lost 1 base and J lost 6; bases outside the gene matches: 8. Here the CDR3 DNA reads TGTGCCAGCAGCTTAGACCCAGCGGGAGCGGCCGAGCAGTACTTC. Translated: CASSLDPAGAAEQYF. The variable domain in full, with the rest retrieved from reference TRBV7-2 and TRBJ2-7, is GAGVSQSPSNKVTEKGKDVELRCDPISGHTALYWYRQSLGQGLEFLIYFQGNSAPDKSGLPSDRFSAERTGGSVSTLTIQRTQQEDSAVYLCASSLDPAGAAEQYFGPGTRLTVT.

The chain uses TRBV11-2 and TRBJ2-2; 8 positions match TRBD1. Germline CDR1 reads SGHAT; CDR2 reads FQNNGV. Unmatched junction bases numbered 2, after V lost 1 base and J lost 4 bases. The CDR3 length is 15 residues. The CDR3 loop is CASSLGQGITGELFF. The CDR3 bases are TGTGCCAGCAGCTTAGGACAGGGGATCACCGGGGAGCTGTTTTTT.

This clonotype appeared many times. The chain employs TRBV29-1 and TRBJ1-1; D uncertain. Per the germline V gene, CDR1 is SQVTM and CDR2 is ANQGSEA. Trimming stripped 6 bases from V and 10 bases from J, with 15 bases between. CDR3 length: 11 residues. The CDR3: CSVGLEGRAFF. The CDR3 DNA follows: TGCAGCGTGGGGTTGGAGGGAAGAGCTTTCTTT.

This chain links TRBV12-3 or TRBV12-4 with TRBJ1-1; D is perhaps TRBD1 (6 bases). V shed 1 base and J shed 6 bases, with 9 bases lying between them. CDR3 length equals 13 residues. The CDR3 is CASSLGTVSEAFF. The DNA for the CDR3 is TGTGCCAGCAGTTTAGGGACAGTATCTGAAGCTTTCTTT.

In nucleotides, the CDR3 is TGCAGCGTTGAAGATCCCAGACAGGGGTGGGAAAAACTGTTTTTT. Translating gives CSVEDPRQGWEKLFF. The J gene is TRBJ1-4, the V gene TRBV29-1, with 8 bases lining up with TRBD1. V trimming: 0 bases; J trimming: 8 bases; junction bases outside the gene matches: 8. The CDR3 is 15 residues long. Per germline, CDR1 SQVTM and CDR2 ANQGSEA.

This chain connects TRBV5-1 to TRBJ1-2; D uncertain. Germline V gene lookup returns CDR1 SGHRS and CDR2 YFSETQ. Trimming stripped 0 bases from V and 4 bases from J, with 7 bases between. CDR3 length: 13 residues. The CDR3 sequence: CASSLDWAYGYTF. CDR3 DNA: TGCGCCAGCAGCTTGGATTGGGCCTATGGCTACACCTTC.

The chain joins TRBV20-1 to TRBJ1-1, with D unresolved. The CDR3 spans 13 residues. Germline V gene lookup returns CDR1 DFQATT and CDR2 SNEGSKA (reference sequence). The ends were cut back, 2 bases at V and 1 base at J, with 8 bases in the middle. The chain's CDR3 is CSARRSPNTEAFF. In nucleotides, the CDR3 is TGCAGTGCTAGAAGGAGCCCGAACACTGAAGCTTTCTTT.

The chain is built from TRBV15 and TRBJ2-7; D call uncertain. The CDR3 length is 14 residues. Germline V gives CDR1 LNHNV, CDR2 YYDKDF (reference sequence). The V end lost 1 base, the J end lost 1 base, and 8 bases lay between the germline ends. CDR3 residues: CATSRGTTSYEQYF. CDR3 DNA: TGTGCCACCAGCAGAGGAACCACGTCCTACGAGCAGTACTTC.